Reported below is one T cell receptor (beta chain). This specimen belongs to a study of metastatic and nonmetastatic thyroid tumors. Overall study context: Repertoires were compared across blood and tumor or nodule tissue from malignant and benign thyroid patients.

All patients were untreated before thyroid surgery. Original methodology: For papillary thyroid cancer, a distant-metastasis classifier was constructed from CDR3 differences observed across clinicopathological groups. TCRdb redid the clone calls on the PCR reads using MiXCR. The V and J calls and clone size come from TCRdb's table, not from the authors' own analysis. The sample holds 11,000 or so clones, approximately 24% seen once. Looked up from germline, CDR1 is WNHNN and CDR2 is SYGVQD (reference sequence). CDR3 size: 15 residues. V was trimmed by 4 bases and J by 7 bases, leaving 16 bases between them.

The sequence derives from a female donor with papillary thyroid cancer or a benign thyroid nodule (not recorded which). Some clones in this sample may be carry-over from other donors' samples. V gene TRBV10-1 combines with J gene TRBJ2-2; a possible D gene is TRBD1 (5 bases). The sequencing sample was made of tumor tissue. CDR3 in DNA: TGCGCCAGCAGTGTAGGACACTCTGTACGCGGGGAGCTGTTTTTT. Translated: CASSVGHSVRGELFF.